This is a list of T cell receptor beta chains from one sample in a study of response to subunit inactivated influenza vaccine. In TCRdb, the RT-PCR reads were re-called with MiXCR into one record per CDR3 protein. Of fewer than 650,000 distinct CDR3 sequences detected, over 10% appear once; the ten largest clones hold 10% to 15%. The sequenced sample was PBMCs from blood, obtained about 40 days after vaccination. The receptors come from a man aged 50 to 60 who received an inactivated influenza vaccine. The CDR3 runs from the conserved cysteine through the conserved F or W.

j_call v_call cdr3_aa
TRBJ1-2 TRBV2 CASSGGLRGYTF
TRBJ2-7 TRBV7-6 CASSLVQGGAEQYF
TRBJ1-5 TRBV29-1 CSVGGKYSNQPQHF
TRBJ1-6 TRBV7-2 CASSSNDRVLVHSPLHF
TRBJ1-4 TRBV12-3/TRBV12-4 CASSLLAVATNEKLFF
TRBJ1-2 TRBV20-1 CSASGGRGYGYTF
TRBJ1-5 TRBV20-1 CSASPDGVGWHF
TRBJ2-5 TRBV7-9 CASSFVSGRGGETQYF
TRBJ1-6 TRBV28 CASLRDGPNSPLHF
TRBJ1-5 TRBV7-9 CASSWGGGNQPQHF
TRBJ2-1 TRBV6-1 CASKRGMSSYNEQFF
TRBJ1-2 TRBV7-2 CASSLGTGIYGYTF
TRBJ2-1 TRBV6-2/TRBV6-3 CASSSLLSDPFF
TRBJ2-2 TRBV12-3/TRBV12-4 CAFSLAPSGSNTGELFF
TRBJ2-5 TRBV24-1 CATSDSTGYQETQYF
TRBJ2-7 TRBV29-1 CSVEGRGEQYF
TRBJ2-5 TRBV30 CACPLRGKGTQYF
TRBJ2-1 TRBV6-6 CASSWEVGNEQFF
TRBJ2-2 TRBV9 CASSVGGSPTVELFF
TRBJ2-7 TRBV5-1 CASSLRQGEVEQYF
TRBJ2-7 TRBV3-1 CASRGGAGAFYEQYF
TRBJ2-3 TRBV11-1 CASSLVPIAGGSTDTQYF
TRBJ2-5 TRBV3-1 CASSQAGPPGETQYF
TRBJ2-1 TRBV7-2 CASSLAGGGSPNNEQFF
TRBJ1-1 TRBV15 CATSRDGTGDEAFF
TRBJ1-4 TRBV7-2 CASSLASRVPPATNEKLFF
TRBJ1-5 TRBV18 CASSSGQISNQPQHF
TRBJ2-5 TRBV15 CATSRDSQGPQETQYF
TRBJ2-1 TRBV7-3 CASSLKYSVSDEQFF
TRBJ1-1 TRBV10-3 CAISESAGTAEAFF
TRBJ1-1 TRBV10-3 CAIKREGNTEAFF
TRBJ2-5 TRBV5-1 CASSWTQKETQYF
TRBJ2-3 TRBV7-2 CASSLGTSETTDTQYF
TRBJ2-5 TRBV7-8 CASSKQDRARTETQYF
TRBJ2-1 TRBV5-6 CASSWGLASYNEQFF
TRBJ2-1 TRBV12-3/TRBV12-4 CASQRLYNEQFF
TRBJ2-2 TRBV7-2 CASSPQGRAIGELFF
TRBJ2-3 TRBV7-3 CASSSLERRGYTDTQYF
TRBJ2-1 TRBV9 CASSVNRGDYNEQFF
TRBJ2-1 TRBV5-4 CASSLTSGRNYNEQFF
TRBJ2-7 TRBV28 CASSFQGLGSYEQYF
TRBJ2-2 TRBV12-3/TRBV12-4 CASSLSSREELFF
TRBJ2-1 TRBV21-1 CASFARDNYNEQFF
TRBJ2-7 TRBV20-1 CSAKSGRGPYEQYF
TRBJ1-2 TRBV11-2 CASSLDRAIYGYTF
TRBJ2-7 TRBV27 CASSPEGISYEQYF
TRBJ1-3 TRBV20-1 CSASRDSGNTIYF
TRBJ2-7 TRBV7-2 CASSLGRLSANEQYF
TRBJ2-6 TRBV20-1 CSARTGSSSGANVLTF
TRBJ2-5 TRBV7-7 CASSWLGSQYF
TRBJ1-6 TRBV12-3/TRBV12-4 CASSPRGYNSPLHF
TRBJ2-2 TRBV29-1 CSAGRASNTGELFF
TRBJ2-6 TRBV24-1 CATSDARRGAGANVLTF
TRBJ1-4 TRBV6-1 CASRPYRGRSEKLFF
TRBJ2-1 TRBV30 CAWGQVNNEQFF
TRBJ1-1 TRBV4-2 CASSQEGAMNTEAFF
TRBJ2-5 TRBV20-1 CSASRQGETQYF
TRBJ2-1 TRBV12-3/TRBV12-4 CASSLGGPQFF
TRBJ2-3 TRBV20-1 CSATSVDTQYF